The 8 T cell receptor beta chains below come from one sample, sequenced in a study of OX40 agonist ivuxolimab in advanced cancers. Some clones are missing from TCRdb's copy, which holds only in-frame ones; the method was immunoSEQ multiplex PCR. The table records tens of thousands of clones, roughly nine tenths of them present only once. This material consisted of CD4+ or CD8+ T cells sorted from blood, taken in a trial of the OX40 agonist ivuxolimab. The origin of the receptors is an adult with an advanced solid tumor such as melanoma, head and neck, liver or kidney cancer.

The gene calls are TRBV11-3 and TRBJ2-7; TRBD1 matches 8 bases. Per germline, CDR1 SGHNT and CDR2 YENEEA. CDR3 size: 13 residues. V was pared by 4 bases and J by 5 bases, with 4 bases of the junction left unmatched. CDR3 sequence reads: CASSSTGENEQYF. DNA for the CDR3: TGTGCCAGCAGCTCGACAGGGGAGAACGAGCAGTACTTC.

The rearrangement uses TRBV4-3 and TRBJ2-7; 10 nucleotides line up with TRBD2. The trim removed 1 base at V and 3 bases at J, leaving 6 bases unmatched. CDR3 length equals 16 residues. Germline V CDR1 and CDR2: LGHNA, YSLEER. The CDR3 region has the DNA TGCGCCAGCAGCCAAGGGAGCGGGAGGGAGAGCTACGAGCAGTACTTC. Its translation is CASSQGSGRESYEQYF.

This clone appeared a single time. The rearrangement joins TRBV19 to TRBJ1-1; D may be TRBD1 (6 bases). CDR1 and CDR2 (germline): LNHDA, SQIVND (reference sequence). The CDR3 is 15 amino acids. The germline V and J ends were trimmed by 1 base and 5 bases, with 14 bases remaining between them. CDR3 nucleotides: TGTGCCAGTAGTATAGCTCAGGGGAGGGGGACTGAAGCTTTCTTT. Protein product: CASSIAQGRGTEAFF.

In this sample, this clone turned up a few times. The chain uses TRBV6-5 and TRBJ2-1; D uncertain. CDR3 length: 12 residues. Germline CDR1 and CDR2: MNHEY and SVGAGI. The V gene lost 6 bases and the J gene lost 7 bases, with 10 bases spanning the gap. CDR3 bases: TGTGCCAGCAGCAACCCCGGTAATGAGCAGTTCTTC. This gives the protein CASSNPGNEQFF.

The rearrangement uses TRBV27 and TRBJ1-5, with D unclear. CDR3 length equals 13 residues. Trimming took 5 bases from V and 4 from J, leaving 9 bases between them. Germline CDR1 reads MNHEY; CDR2 reads SMNVEV (reference sequence). The CDR3 DNA reads TGTGCCAGCAGTCCTTATCTAAATCAGCCCCAGCATTTT. Encoded protein: CASSPYLNQPQHF.

The rearrangement joins TRBV19 to TRBJ2-1; the match to TRBD2 covers 10 bases. The CDR3 is 16 residues long. With V trimmed by 1 base and J by 5 bases, 5 bases remained unmatched. CDR1 is LNHDA, CDR2 SQIVND, per germline (reference sequence). CDR3 nucleotide sequence: TGTGCCAGTAGTATAGTGGCTAGCGGGAGCCACAATGAGCAGTTCTTC. This gives the protein CASSIVASGSHNEQFF. The full variable domain, with the rest looked up from reference TRBV19 and TRBJ2-1, is DGGITQSPKYLFRKEGQNVTLSCEQNLNHDAMYWYRQDPGQGLRLIYYSQIVNDFQKGDIAEGYSVSREKKESFPLTVTSAQKNPTAFYLCASSIVASGSHNEQFFGPGTRLTVL.

This chain connects TRBV6-6 to TRBJ1-4, with 9 bases fitting TRBD1. Germline assignment: CDR1 MNHNY and CDR2 SVGAGI (reference sequence). Trimming at V came to 10 bases and at J to 6 bases, leaving 9 bases not matched to a gene. This CDR3 contains 14 residues. This CDR3 reads CAINRGPVDEKLFF. The CDR3 DNA sequence: TGTGCCATCAACAGGGGGCCAGTAGATGAAAAACTGTTTTTT.

The rearrangement joins TRBV9 to TRBJ2-1, with 8 bases lining up with TRBD2. Germline V gene data show CDR1 as SGDLS and CDR2 as YYNGEE. V dropped 3 bases and J dropped 7; count of bases not matched to a gene: 9. There are 15 residues in the CDR3. The CDR3 nucleotides are TGTGCCAGCAGCGAGGGAGCGGGAGTACCGAATGAGCAGTTCTTC. The encoded protein is CASSEGAGVPNEQFF.